The 11 T cell receptor beta chains below come from one sample, sequenced in a study of cytomegalovirus exposure and HLA in healthy donors. In the PCR, 60 Vbeta and 13 Jbeta primers were used. Some clones are missing from TCRdb's copy, which holds only in-frame ones; the method was immunoSEQ multiplex PCR. Counted here are roughly 190,000 clones, 87% occurring once; the ten biggest clones make up 1.3%. What was sequenced was PBMCs. These receptors all stem from a man aged 25 to 40 in good health and CMV-seronegative.

The chain combines TRBV5-1 with TRBJ2-3, with TRBD2 identical over 9 bases. J was trimmed by 1 base and V by 6 bases; bases with no gene match: 18. The CDR3 consists of 19 residues. CDR1 and CDR2 from the germline V gene are SGHRS and YFSETQ. The CDR3 bases are TGCGCCAGCACCTTAAGCGATGCGGGAGGGTATCGCGGCACAGATACGCAGTATTTT. Translated, it gives CASTLSDAGGYRGTDTQYF.

This sequence joins TRBV5-5 and TRBJ2-7, with D possibly TRBD2 on 6 matching bases. The germline V and J ends were trimmed by 1 base and 4 bases, with 15 bases remaining between them. Germline assignment: CDR1 SGHKS and CDR2 YYEKEE (reference sequence). The CDR3 covers 15 residues. CDR3 sequence (DNA): TGTGCCAGCAGCTTGTCCCCCCCGGGGGTTTACGAGCAGTACTTC. Translation: CASSLSPPGVYEQYF.

The V gene is TRBV6-6, the J gene TRBJ1-5, with TRBD1 identical over 9 bases. V dropped 6 bases and J dropped 6; count of bases not matched to a gene: 6. The CDR3 contains 14 residues. CDR1 and CDR2 (germline): MNHNY, SVGAGI (reference sequence). This CDR3 is CASSTGGGSQPQHF. DNA of the CDR3: TGTGCCAGCAGCACAGGGGGCGGGAGTCAGCCCCAGCATTTT.

The CDR3 is CASSVAGDSNQPQHF. The DNA for the CDR3 is TGTGCCAGCAGCGTAGCAGGGGATAGCAATCAGCCCCAGCATTTT. The chain has TRBV9 and TRBJ1-5; tentatively, D is TRBD1 (6 bases). Germline lookup yields CDR1 SGDLS and CDR2 YYNGEE. This CDR3 has 15 residues. V lost 0 bases and J 0 bases, leaving 7 bases between the germline ends.

The count of this clone is one. The chain combines TRBV27 with TRBJ1-3; the D is unclear. Germline CDR1 and CDR2: MNHEY and SMNVEV (reference sequence). Between the trimmed V and J ends, which lost 5 bases and 4 bases, there was a span of 15 bases. The CDR3 runs 15 residues. Written as DNA, the CDR3 is TGTGCCAGCAGTCCCTCCCCCCCTACGGGAAACACCATATATTTT. This codes for CASSPSPPTGNTIYF.

This clone was observed once. The chain carries TRBV5-1 and TRBJ2-5, with 7 nucleotides matching TRBD1. The J segment lost 8 bases and the V segment lost 6 bases, leaving 19 bases of the junction unmatched. The CDR3 is made up of 16 amino acids. Germline CDR1 SGHRS, CDR2 YFSETQ. The CDR3 DNA reads as TGCGCCAGCACTCCTCAACCGACAGGGTGGGATGCAACCCAGTACTTC. Translation: CASTPQPTGWDATQYF.

Only one count was recorded for this clone. The chain recombines TRBV27 with TRBJ2-3; TRBD2 matches 12 bases. The CDR3 is 16 amino acids. Looked up from germline, CDR1 is MNHEY and CDR2 is SMNVEV (reference sequence). Unmatched junction bases numbered 9, after V lost 5 bases and J lost 6 bases. CDR3 bases: TGTGCCAGCAGTCCTGAGACTAGCGGGGGAGGGGATACGCAGTATTTT. Its protein product is CASSPETSGGGDTQYF.

The chain has TRBV7-9 and TRBJ1-2; D remains ambiguous. Germline-derived CDR1 and CDR2 are SEHNR and FQNEAQ (reference sequence). Trimming took off 5 bases at V and 6 bases at J, with 7 bases between the two ends. The CDR3 has 11 amino acids. CDR3 DNA sequence: TGTGCCAGCAGCAGGCAGGATGGCTACACCTTC. It encodes CASSRQDGYTF.

V gene TRBV5-6 combines with J gene TRBJ1-5, with 12 bases aligning to TRBD1. This CDR3 has 19 amino acids. The V gene's germline CDR1 is SGHDT and CDR2 YYEEEE. V gave up 3 bases and J gave up 0 bases; unmatched junction bases: 10. The CDR3 protein is CASSSHRDRGLYSNQPQHF. CDR3 nucleotide sequence: TGTGCCAGCAGCTCCCACCGGGACAGGGGGCTCTATAGCAATCAGCCCCAGCATTTT.

The chain combines TRBV7-8 with TRBJ1-1, with D unresolved. The CDR3 contains 13 residues. Trimming cost V 2 bases and J 4 bases, with 8 bases left between them. The germline V gene encodes CDR1 SGHVS and CDR2 FQNEAQ. CDR3 region: CASSLLGSTEAFF. The CDR3 DNA reads TGTGCCAGCAGCTTACTTGGTAGCACTGAAGCTTTCTTT.

The genes are TRBV28 and TRBJ1-4; D call uncertain. The germline V gene encodes CDR1 MDHEN and CDR2 SYDVKM. V gave up 7 bases and J gave up 5 bases, with 8 bases separating them. There are 12 residues in the CDR3. The CDR3 nucleotides are TGTGCCAGCAATTCCATCAATGAAAAACTGTTTTTT. Protein: CASNSINEKLFF. Full variable domain (remainder filled in from reference TRBV28 and TRBJ1-4): DVKVTQSSRYLVKRTGEKVFLECVQDMDHENMFWYRQDPGLGLRLIYFSYDVKMKEKGDIPEGYSVSREKKERFSLILESASTNQTSMYLCASNSINEKLFFGSGTQLSVL.